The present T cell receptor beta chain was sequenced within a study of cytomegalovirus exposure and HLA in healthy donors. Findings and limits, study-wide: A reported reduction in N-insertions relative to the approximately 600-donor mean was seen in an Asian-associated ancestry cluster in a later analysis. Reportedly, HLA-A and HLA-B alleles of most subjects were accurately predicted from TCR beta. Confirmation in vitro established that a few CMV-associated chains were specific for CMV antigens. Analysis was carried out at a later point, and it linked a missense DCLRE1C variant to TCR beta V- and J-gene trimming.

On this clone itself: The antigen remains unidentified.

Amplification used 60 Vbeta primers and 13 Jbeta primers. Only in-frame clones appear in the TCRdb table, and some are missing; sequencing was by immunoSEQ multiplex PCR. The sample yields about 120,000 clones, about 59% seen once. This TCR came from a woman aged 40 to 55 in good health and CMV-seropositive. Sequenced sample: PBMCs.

The CDR3 is CASSILASAVQETQYF. CDR3 DNA: TGTGCCAGTAGTATTCTAGCCTCAGCCGTCCAAGAGACCCAGTACTTC. This sequence joins TRBV19 and TRBJ2-5, with a tentative D call TRBD2 (5 bases). CDR3 length: 16 residues. Germline CDR1 reads LNHDA; CDR2 reads SQIVND (reference sequence). Trimming took off 3 bases at V and 1 base at J, with 15 bases between the two ends.